This T cell receptor (beta chain) was captured by sequencing in a study of monozygotic twins with inflammatory bowel disease. TCRdb processed the 5' RACE reads again and assigns one entry to each CDR3 protein, with no DNA. This table lists about 110,000 distinct CDR3 sequences. CDR1 and CDR2 from the germline V gene are SGHRS and YFSETQ. This CDR3 has 14 amino acids. The TCR originated in a human donor with ulcerative colitis or Crohn's disease, or a healthy co-twin of an affected twin (not recorded which). The chain couples TRBV5-1 to TRBJ2-1. The specimen sequenced was blood. CDR3 amino acids: CASSGDIWVDEQFF.